One T cell receptor beta chain is described in this entry. Trimming took 6 bases from V and 0 from J, leaving 17 bases between them. Germline V gene lookup returns CDR1 MNHEY and CDR2 SMNVEV (reference sequence). The CDR3 contains 16 residues. This sample was included in a study of blood T cell repertoires in COVID-19. Whole-study context: Material from acute and convalescent COVID-19 was sourced from the United States, Italy and Spain. Nucleic acid was either cDNA or gDNA, and it came from T cells, B-cell-depleted T cells, or PBMCs.

Using immunoSEQ multiplex PCR, the repertoire was profiled, and TCRdb retains in-frame clones only, with some absent. The data contain tens of thousands of clones, about 90% of them singletons. The receptor was isolated from a man between 70 and 80 years old with active COVID-19. This rearrangement joins TRBV27 to TRBJ1-1; a possible D gene is TRBD1 (5 bases). Source material: peripheral blood. DNA for the CDR3: TGTGCCAGCAGCCAAGGGGTTTCCACCGTGAACACTGAAGCTTTCTTT. This codes for CASSQGVSTVNTEAFF.